The 21 T cell receptor beta chains below come from one sample, sequenced in a study of cytomegalovirus exposure and HLA in healthy donors. PCR primers comprised 60 Vbeta and 13 Jbeta primers. Produced via immunoSEQ multiplex PCR; TCRdb's table is partial and in-frame only. The table lists 250,000 to 350,000 clones, about nine tenths of them singletons. The sample consisted of PBMCs. The receptors were gathered from a man between 40 and 49 years old in good health and CMV-seropositive.

V is TRBV7-7 and J is TRBJ2-7; 9 nucleotides agree with TRBD1. The CDR3 spans 13 residues. Per the germline V gene, CDR1 is SSHAT and CDR2 is FNYEAQ (reference sequence). The CDR3 DNA follows: TGTGCTGCCGAAGGGACAGGGTCCTACGAGCAGTACTTC. The encoded protein is CAAEGTGSYEQYF.

V is TRBV14 and J is TRBJ2-3, with D possibly TRBD2 on 6 matching bases. The CDR3 runs to 16 residues. CDR1 is SGHDN, CDR2 FVKESK, per germline. The germline V and J ends were trimmed by 4 bases and 3 bases, with 17 bases remaining between them. CDR3 DNA: TGTGCCAGCAGCCGAGACCCGGGACTGGTGACAGATACGCAGTATTTT. This gives the protein CASSRDPGLVTDTQYF.

The chain is built from TRBV6-1 and TRBJ2-5; D might be TRBD2 (7 bases). CDR1 and CDR2 (germline): MNHNS, SASEGT. This CDR3 has 15 residues. Trimming took 0 bases from V and 7 from J, leaving 15 bases between them. The CDR3 coding sequence is TGTGCCAGCAGTGAAGCGCGGGGGCCGCGTGGGACCCAGTACTTC. Translated: CASSEARGPRGTQYF.

The CDR3 reads CASRFSGRGTDTQYF. The CDR3 nucleotides read TGTGCCAGCAGATTCAGCGGGAGGGGAACAGATACGCAGTATTTT. The chain has TRBV6-5 and TRBJ2-3, with TRBD2 matching 10 bases. Trimming took 6 bases from V and 3 from J; bases not matched to a gene: 6. This CDR3 contains 15 residues. Looked up from germline, CDR1 is MNHEY and CDR2 is SVGAGI.

The V call is TRBV7-2, the J call TRBJ2-7; D might be TRBD2 (5 bases). Germline assignment: CDR1 SGHTA and CDR2 FQGNSA. The CDR3 contains 13 residues. Trimming removed 4 bases at V and 2 bases at J, with 9 bases between. CDR3: CASSSERTYEQYF. CDR3 DNA: TGTGCCAGCAGCTCTGAGCGGACCTACGAGCAGTACTTC.

The chain has TRBV4-1 and TRBJ2-7; D is uncertain. Germline V gives CDR1 MGHRA, CDR2 YSYEKL. The V and J ends lost 3 bases and 0 bases respectively, with 9 bases between them. CDR3 size: 14 residues. The CDR3 is CASSQPTSSYEQYF. CDR3 nucleotide sequence: TGCGCCAGCAGCCAGCCGACAAGCTCCTACGAGCAGTACTTC.

The chain couples TRBV28 to TRBJ2-1; 11 bases align to TRBD2. The junction had 10 bases not matched to a gene; V was cut back by 2 bases and J by 13 bases. The CDR3 has 15 amino acids. The germline gives CDR1 MDHEN, CDR2 SYDVKM. CDR3 in amino acids: CASSLHKASGRYQFF. DNA of the CDR3: TGTGCCAGCAGTTTACACAAGGCTAGCGGGAGGTATCAGTTCTTC.

This rearrangement joins TRBV5-6 to TRBJ2-4; TRBD1 might be the D (6 bases). Per the germline V gene, CDR1 is SGHDT and CDR2 is YYEEEE. The V and J ends lost 4 bases and 0 bases respectively, with 17 bases between them. This CDR3 is built from 17 residues. The CDR3 sequence: CASSPARTELAKNIQYF. CDR3 nucleotides: TGTGCCAGCAGCCCGGCCCGGACAGAACTAGCCAAAAACATTCAGTACTTC.

The rearrangement links TRBV5-4 to TRBJ2-3, with TRBD2 identical over 8 bases. In germline, CDR1 is SGHNT, CDR2 YYREEE (reference sequence). The ends lost 0 bases at V and 3 bases at J; junction bases unmatched: 9. This CDR3 is built from 17 residues. CDR3 nucleotides: TGTGCCAGCAGCTTGGGTAGCGGGGACGCACTAACAGATACGCAGTATTTT. It codes for CASSLGSGDALTDTQYF. Complete variable domain (other parts from reference TRBV5-4 and TRBJ2-3): ETGVTQSPTHLIKTRGQQVTLRCSSQSGHNTVSWYQQALGQGPQFIFQYYREEENGRGNFPPRFSGLQFPNYSSELNVNALELDDSALYLCASSLGSGDALTDTQYFGPGTRLTVL.

This clone was counted once. This chain joins TRBV30 and TRBJ2-5; D is possibly TRBD1 (7 bases). The CDR3 has 11 residues. V gave up 8 bases and J gave up 5 bases, with 12 bases separating them. Germline V CDR1 and CDR2: GTSNPN, SVGIG (reference sequence). The CDR3 region is CALSGGETQYF. In DNA form, the CDR3 reads TGTGCCCTCTCAGGGGGGGAGACCCAGTACTTC. Looking up the rest from reference TRBV30 and TRBJ2-5 gives the full variable domain: SQTIHQWPATLVQPVGSPLSLECTVEGTSNPNLYWYRQAAGRGLQLLFYSVGIGQISSEVPQNLSASRPQDRQFILSSKKLLLSDSGFYLCALSGGETQYFGPGTRLLVL.

This clone was recorded a few times. The rearrangement joins TRBV4-3 to TRBJ1-1; possibly TRBD1 for D (5 bases). With 0 bases removed from V and 5 bases from J, the gap between germline ends came to 13 bases. The CDR3 is 15 residues long. Germline CDR1 reads LGHNA; CDR2 reads YSLEER. CDR3 residues: CASSQEDGGGTEAFF. CDR3 nucleotide sequence: TGCGCCAGCAGCCAAGAGGACGGCGGGGGGACTGAAGCTTTCTTT.

The V and J genes are TRBV19 and TRBJ2-1, with D tentatively TRBD2 (6 bases). Germline CDR1 and CDR2: LNHDA and SQIVND (reference sequence). The CDR3 is 16 residues long. Trimming removed 6 bases from V and 4 bases from J, with 19 bases in between. CDR3 DNA: TGTGCCAGTAGCTCGGGGGTTCCTAGCGCGTACAATGAGCAGTTCTTC. The encoded protein is CASSSGVPSAYNEQFF.

A note on this clone: At one end the junction does not follow the germline gene, possibly because of a read error. This rearrangement joins TRBV7-7 to TRBJ1-4; 12 nucleotides align to TRBD1. Looked up from germline, CDR1 is SSHAT and CDR2 is FNYEAQ (reference sequence). The CDR3 totals 15 residues. The CDR3 nucleotides read TGTGCTAGCAGCCCAGGGGACAGGGGGCTTGAAAAACTGTTTTTT. Its protein product is CASSPGDRGLEKLFF. The full variable domain, in which reference TRBV7-7 and TRBJ1-4 provide the parts outside the CDR3, is GAGVSQSPRYKVTKRGQDVTLRCDPISSHATLYWYQQALGQGPEFLTYFNYEAQPDKSGLPSDRFSAERPEGSISTLTIQRTEQRDSAMYRCASSPGDRGLEKLFFGSGTQLSVL.

This chain uses TRBV6-1 with TRBJ2-3, with TRBD2 matching 12 bases. Germline CDR1 and CDR2: MNHNS and SASEGT. This CDR3 region has 15 residues. Trimming took 6 bases from V and 6 from J; bases not matched to a gene: 7. The CDR3 DNA reads TGTGCCAGCAGGAGACTAGCGGGAGTGGCTGATACGCAGTATTTT. Translation: CASRRLAGVADTQYF.

V gene TRBV28 combines with J gene TRBJ2-7, with 10 bases lining up with TRBD2. CDR1 is MDHEN and CDR2 is SYDVKM in the germline V gene. V shed 5 bases and J 0 bases; nucleotides not matched to a gene: 4. CDR3 length: 15 residues. CDR3 sequence: CASSTTSGSSYEQYF. In DNA form, the CDR3 reads TGTGCCAGCAGTACGACTAGCGGGTCCTCCTACGAGCAGTACTTC.

Notes on this clone: In the same sample, other DNA sequences code for this CDR3. The chain joins TRBV2 to TRBJ2-3, with 9 bases aligning to TRBD2. Germline V gives CDR1 SNHLY, CDR2 FYNNEI. The CDR3 contains 15 residues. With 7 bases clipped from V and 5 bases from J, the junction kept 10 bases outside the gene matches. CDR3 in DNA: TGTGCCAGCACCAAGCGGGAGGAAACGGGAGATACGCAGTATTTT. The encoded protein is CASTKREETGDTQYF. The full variable domain, with the rest looked up from reference TRBV2 and TRBJ2-3, is EPEVTQTPSHQVTQMGQEVILRCVPISNHLYFYWYRQILGQKVEFLVSFYNNEISEKSEIFDDQFSVERPDGSNFTLKIRSTKLEDSAMYFCASTKREETGDTQYFGPGTRLTVL.

V gene TRBV6-1 combines with J gene TRBJ1-2; D might be TRBD1 (5 bases). CDR3 length equals 16 residues. Germline values: CDR1 MNHNS, CDR2 SASEGT. V shed 0 bases and J shed 2 bases, with 13 bases lying between them. The CDR3 nucleotides read TGTGCCAGCAGTGAAGCGCTATGGACACCCAACTATGGCTACACCTTC. It codes for CASSEALWTPNYGYTF.

The J gene is TRBJ2-1, the V gene TRBV7-2; 7 nucleotides line up with TRBD2. The V and J ends lost 5 bases and 3 bases, in that order; junction bases with no gene match: 7. Looked up from germline, CDR1 is SGHTA and CDR2 is FQGNSA. The length of the CDR3 is 15 residues. The DNA for the CDR3 is TGTGCCAGCAGCCGAGCGGGATCGGACTACAATGAGCAGTTCTTC. As protein: CASSRAGSDYNEQFF. The complete variable domain, with remaining parts taken from reference TRBV7-2 and TRBJ2-1, reads GAGVSQSPSNKVTEKGKDVELRCDPISGHTALYWYRQSLGQGLEFLIYFQGNSAPDKSGLPSDRFSAERTGGSVSTLTIQRTQQEDSAVYLCASSRAGSDYNEQFFGPGTRLTVL.

The chain joins TRBV7-8 to TRBJ2-2; tentatively, D is TRBD1 (5 bases). CDR3 length: 16 residues. Germline values: CDR1 SGHVS, CDR2 FQNEAQ. V lost 1 base to trimming and J lost 6 bases, with 15 bases between them. The CDR3 spells CASSLVAGLGAGELFF. The CDR3 DNA follows: TGTGCCAGCAGCTTAGTTGCAGGGTTGGGTGCCGGGGAGCTGTTTTTT.

This clone was seen once. This chain uses TRBV4-3 with TRBJ2-1; 8 bases are shared with TRBD2. The junction had 10 bases not matched to a gene; V was cut back by 3 bases and J by 6 bases. The CDR3 runs 16 residues. Germline loops: CDR1 LGHNA, CDR2 YSLEER. The CDR3 region is CASSHLGRASANEQFF. Written as DNA, the CDR3 is TGCGCCAGCAGCCATCTCGGGAGGGCCTCAGCCAATGAGCAGTTCTTC.

The V and J genes are TRBV7-3 and TRBJ2-1; the match to TRBD2 covers 9 bases. The CDR3 is 16 amino acids. Germline V CDR1 and CDR2: SGHTA, FQGTGA. The trim removed 5 bases at V and 6 bases at J, leaving 11 bases unmatched. The CDR3 DNA is TGTGCCAGCAGCCTGTTTCTAGCGGGACTTCCCAATGAGCAGTTCTTC. As protein: CASSLFLAGLPNEQFF.